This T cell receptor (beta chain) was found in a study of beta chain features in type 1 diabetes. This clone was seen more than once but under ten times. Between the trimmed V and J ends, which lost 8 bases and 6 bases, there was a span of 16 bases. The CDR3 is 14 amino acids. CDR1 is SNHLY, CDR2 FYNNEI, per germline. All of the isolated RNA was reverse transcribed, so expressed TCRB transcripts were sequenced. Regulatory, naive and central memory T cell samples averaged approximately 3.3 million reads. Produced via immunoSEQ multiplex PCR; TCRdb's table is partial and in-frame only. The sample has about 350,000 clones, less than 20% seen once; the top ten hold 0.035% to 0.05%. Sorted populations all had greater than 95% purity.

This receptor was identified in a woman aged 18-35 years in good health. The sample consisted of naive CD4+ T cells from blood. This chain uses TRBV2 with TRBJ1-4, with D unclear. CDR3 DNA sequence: TGTGCCAGCGGGGAAGGGAGGTATCATGAAAAACTGTTTTTT. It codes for CASGEGRYHEKLFF.